This entry lists 30 T cell receptor beta chains sequenced from one sample in a study of cytomegalovirus exposure and HLA in healthy donors (dated by TCRdb to between 2016 and 2019). Library prep was done by the immunoSEQ multiplex PCR assay. The multiplex PCR relied on a mix of 60 forward primers for TCR Vbeta segments and 13 reverse primers for TCR Jbeta segments. As stored in TCRdb, this immuneACCESS dataset retains in-frame rearrangements with V and J assigned. A fraction of the clones does not appear; measured against another copy, unresolved V genes explain less than half of the discrepancy, and the remainder lacks a known reason. In all, the sample holds around 160,000 clones, and approximately 70% of those were seen once. The ten largest account for approximately 1.6% of the sample. Sequenced input: PBMCs. Receptors were obtained from a woman aged 18 to 35 in good health and CMV-seronegative.

The rearrangement joins TRBV12-5 to TRBJ2-5; 7 bases are shared with TRBD2. The J segment lost 4 bases and the V segment lost 6 bases, leaving 5 bases of the junction unmatched. Germline values: CDR1 LGHNT, CDR2 FRNRAP. The CDR3 runs 13 residues. CDR3 in amino acids: CASGLTSRETQYF. The CDR3 DNA reads TGTGCTAGTGGCCTGACTAGCAGAGAGACCCAGTACTTC.

The rearrangement joins TRBV10-3 to TRBJ2-7; no clear D gene. The CDR3 has 10 residues. The V end lost 11 bases, the J end lost 7 bases, and 12 bases lay between the germline ends. Germline assignment: CDR1 ENHRY and CDR2 SYGVKD. The CDR3 region is CAASLWEQYV. CDR3 DNA sequence: TGTGCCGCGTCACTATGGGAGCAGTACGTC.

In its sample, this clone was seen a few times. The rearrangement uses TRBV11-3 and TRBJ2-1; 11 bases fit TRBD2. Trimming at V came to 2 bases and at J to 5 bases, leaving 11 bases not matched to a gene. The CDR3 has 18 residues. CDR1 and CDR2 from the germline V gene are SGHNT and YENEEA. As DNA, the CDR3 is TGTGCCAGCAGCTTACCGTTAGCGGGAGGGTCGGTTCACAATGAGCAGTTCTTC. Its translation: CASSLPLAGGSVHNEQFF. Full variable domain (remainder filled in from reference TRBV11-3 and TRBJ2-1): EAGVVQSPRYKIIEKKQPVAFWCNPISGHNTLYWYLQNLGQGPELLIRYENEEAVDDSQLPKDRFSAERLKGVDSTLKIQPAELGDSAVYLCASSLPLAGGSVHNEQFFGPGTRLTVL.

The chain recombines TRBV7-2 with TRBJ1-4; 10 bases fit TRBD1. The CDR3 loop spans 15 amino acids. V was clipped by 1 base and J by 11 bases; unmatched bases: 7. CDR1 is SGHTA and CDR2 is FQGNSA in the germline V gene. CDR3 loop: CASSLGDRGLGKLFF. For the CDR3, the DNA is TGTGCCAGCAGCTTAGGTGACAGGGGGCTCGGGAAACTGTTTTTT.

This clone showed up just a few times. J is TRBJ2-3 and V is TRBV29-1, with D unclear. This CDR3 region has 10 residues. Trimming took off 6 bases at V and 5 bases at J, with 6 bases between the two ends. Per germline, CDR1 SQVTM and CDR2 ANQGSEA. The chain's CDR3 is CSVLGDTQYF. The CDR3 DNA is TGCAGCGTCCTCGGAGATACGCAGTATTTT.

V gene TRBV2 combines with J gene TRBJ1-1; tentative D call: TRBD1 (6 bases). The CDR3 runs to 12 residues. Germline loops: CDR1 SNHLY, CDR2 FYNNEI. Trimming removed 4 bases from V and 5 bases from J, with 8 bases in between. CDR3 amino acids: CASSATGTEAFF. In DNA, the CDR3 is TGTGCCAGCAGTGCAACAGGGACTGAAGCTTTCTTT. Full variable domain (outside the CDR3, taken from reference TRBV2 and TRBJ1-1): EPEVTQTPSHQVTQMGQEVILRCVPISNHLYFYWYRQILGQKVEFLVSFYNNEISEKSEIFDDQFSVERPDGSNFTLKIRSTKLEDSAMYFCASSATGTEAFFGQGTRLTVV.

The chain couples TRBV4-3 to TRBJ2-2; TRBD1 might be the D (6 bases). Germline CDR1 LGHNA, CDR2 YSLEER. V gave up 3 bases and J gave up 2 bases, with 16 bases separating them. The CDR3 consists of 17 residues. The CDR3 protein is CASSQDKQGLNTGELFF. The CDR3 coding sequence is TGCGCCAGCAGCCAGGATAAACAGGGCTTAAACACCGGGGAGCTGTTTTTT.

Of note for this clone: The junction departs from germline at one end; a sequencing error may be responsible. This sequence joins TRBV7-9 and TRBJ2-5; 10 positions match TRBD2. The CDR3 contains 18 residues. Germline V CDR1 and CDR2: SEHNR, FQNEAQ (reference sequence). The CDR3 DNA reads as TGTTCCAGCAGCTACCAGCGGGGGGGCCTGGGCCTTCAAGAGACCCAGTACTTC. Translated, it gives CSSSYQRGGLGLQETQYF.

A few counts support this clone. V is TRBV15 and J is TRBJ2-1; 8 bases agree with TRBD2. Germline CDR1 LNHNV, CDR2 YYDKDF (reference sequence). After removal of 1 base from V and 6 bases from J, the junction contained 8 bases not matched to a gene. The CDR3 runs to 16 residues. This chain's CDR3 is CATSRGGAGVFNEQFF. CDR3 nucleotides: TGTGCCACCAGCAGAGGAGGAGCGGGAGTCTTCAATGAGCAGTTCTTC.

This clone was detected only a few times. The rearrangement links TRBV4-3 to TRBJ1-1, with D uncertain. Germline V CDR1 and CDR2: LGHNA, YSLEER. The CDR3 runs 13 residues. With 3 bases removed from V and 2 bases from J, the gap between germline ends came to 7 bases. The DNA for the CDR3 is TGCGCCAGCAGCCAGTCCGTTAACACTGAAGCTTTCTTT. Protein: CASSQSVNTEAFF.

The chain is built from TRBV7-9 and TRBJ1-6; D ambiguous. CDR3 length equals 15 residues. The V and J ends lost 2 bases and 0 bases respectively, with 5 bases between them. Germline values: CDR1 SEHNR, CDR2 FQNEAQ (reference sequence). For the CDR3, the DNA is TGTGCCAGCAGCTTATCGAGCTCCTATAATTCACCCCTCCACTTT. This gives the protein CASSLSSSYNSPLHF.

In this sample, this clone turned up a few times. The V gene is TRBV27, the J gene TRBJ1-6, with 10 bases lining up with TRBD1. The CDR3 contains 19 residues. V lost 0 bases and J lost 0; bases outside the gene matches: 5. CDR1 and CDR2 from the germline V gene are MNHEY and SMNVEV (reference sequence). The CDR3 DNA sequence: TGTGCCAGCAGTTTATCCTGGACAGGGGGATTCTCCTATAATTCACCCCTCCACTTT. This encodes CASSLSWTGGFSYNSPLHF.

This clone occurred once. This chain joins TRBV9 and TRBJ2-1; a possible D gene is TRBD2 (6 bases). V lost 0 bases, J lost 0 bases, and 10 bases lay in between. The germline gives CDR1 SGDLS, CDR2 YYNGEE. The CDR3 is 16 residues long. The CDR3 loop is CASSVGDFRSYNEQFF. CDR3 nucleotides: TGTGCCAGCAGCGTAGGGGACTTCCGCTCCTACAATGAGCAGTTCTTC.

CDR3 nucleotide sequence: TGTGCCAGCAGTAACGGACAGGGTGGCTATGGCTACACCTTC. Encoded protein: CASSNGQGGYGYTF. V is TRBV6-6 and J is TRBJ1-2; 8 bases match TRBD1. The CDR3 is 14 amino acids. The V gene's germline CDR1 is MNHNY and CDR2 SVGAGI (reference sequence). V lost 5 bases and J lost 4; bases outside the gene matches: 6.

In its sample, this clone ranks as medium-sized. The chain has TRBV7-9 and TRBJ2-2; possible D gene TRBD2, 6 bases. The CDR3 is made up of 13 amino acids. The V gene lost 3 bases and the J gene lost 7 bases, with 9 bases spanning the gap. Looked up from germline, CDR1 is SEHNR and CDR2 is FQNEAQ (reference sequence). Here the CDR3 reads CASSLPGSGELFF. The CDR3 bases are TGTGCCAGCAGCTTGCCCGGGAGCGGGGAGCTGTTTTTT.

This chain links TRBV5-5 with TRBJ1-4; 7 bases are shared with TRBD1. Germline V gives CDR1 SGHKS, CDR2 YYEKEE (reference sequence). The junction had 13 bases not matched to a gene; V was cut back by 0 bases and J by 5 bases. CDR3 length: 18 amino acids. In DNA, the CDR3 is TGTGCCAGCAGCTTGGCCTCTGTTCGGGACAGAATCAATGAAAAACTGTTTTTT. This codes for CASSLASVRDRINEKLFF.

The rearrangement uses TRBV7-3 and TRBJ2-3, with a weak D call TRBD2 (6 bases). This CDR3 is 14 amino acids long. V lost 3 bases to trimming and J lost 1 base, with 8 bases between them. Germline values: CDR1 SGHTA, CDR2 FQGTGA. The CDR3 bases are TGTGCCAGCAGCTTGGAGGGAGGCACAGATACGCAGTATTTT. It codes for CASSLEGGTDTQYF.

The chain joins TRBV19 to TRBJ1-4, with D possibly matching TRBD1 (6 bases). Trimming took off 9 bases at V and 6 bases at J, with 14 bases between the two ends. CDR3 size: 13 residues. CDR1 LNHDA and CDR2 SQIVND come from the germline V gene (reference sequence). The CDR3 protein is CASRGGRDEKLFF. DNA for the CDR3: TGTGCCAGCCGCGGGGGGCGGGATGAAAAACTGTTTTTT. The whole variable domain, filled in from reference TRBV19 and TRBJ1-4, reads DGGITQSPKYLFRKEGQNVTLSCEQNLNHDAMYWYRQDPGQGLRLIYYSQIVNDFQKGDIAEGYSVSREKKESFPLTVTSAQKNPTAFYLCASRGGRDEKLFFGSGTQLSVL.

CDR3 amino acids: CASGLVHSSVNYGYTF. As DNA, the CDR3 is TGTGCTAGTGGTTTGGTACACAGTTCGGTTAACTATGGCTACACCTTC. V gene TRBV12-5 combines with J gene TRBJ1-2; D gene uncertain. The CDR3 length is 16 residues. Germline-derived CDR1 and CDR2 are LGHNT and FRNRAP. Trimming stripped 0 bases from V and 1 base from J, with 12 bases between.

The chain uses TRBV2 and TRBJ1-4, with 9 bases lining up with TRBD1. The CDR3 is 15 amino acids. Trimming removed 6 bases from V and 7 bases from J; junction bases left unmatched: 9. CDR1 is SNHLY, CDR2 FYNNEI, per germline. CDR3 DNA: TGTGCCAGCAGCCAGGGACAGGGTGGATTTGAAAAACTGTTTTTT. Translation: CASSQGQGGFEKLFF.

This clone turned up a few times. V is TRBV18 and J is TRBJ2-2; no reliable D call. The germline V and J ends were trimmed by 2 bases and 3 bases, with 16 bases remaining between them. The germline CDR1 and CDR2 sequences are KGHSH and LQKENI. The CDR3 has 17 residues. CDR3 loop: CASSPRIGQEDTGELFF. The CDR3 coding sequence is TGTGCCAGCTCACCAAGAATAGGCCAGGAAGACACCGGGGAGCTGTTTTTT.

V is TRBV5-1 and J is TRBJ2-7; 9 bases fit TRBD1. Germline CDR1 SGHRS, CDR2 YFSETQ. The CDR3 totals 15 residues. V lost 3 bases to trimming and J lost 2 bases; unmatched junction nucleotides: 6. The CDR3, as DNA: TGCGCCAGCAGCTGGTCCGGGACAGGGCCCTACGAGCAGTACTTC. This codes for CASSWSGTGPYEQYF.

V gene TRBV30 combines with J gene TRBJ1-1; possibly TRBD1 for D (5 bases). Germline V gene data show CDR1 as GTSNPN and CDR2 as SVGIG (reference sequence). The CDR3 spans 14 residues. Trimming pared 3 bases from V and 5 bases from J, leaving 16 bases between. The CDR3 DNA is TGTGCCTGGAGGGCTCGGGGGGAGGGAACTGAAGCTTTCTTT. It encodes CAWRARGEGTEAFF.

This chain connects TRBV6-6 to TRBJ2-2, with 7 positions matching TRBD2. This CDR3 comprises 15 residues. Germline V gene data show CDR1 as MNHNY and CDR2 as SVGAGI (reference sequence). The ends lost 2 bases at V and 7 bases at J; junction bases unmatched: 7. In nucleotides, the CDR3 is TGTGCCAGCAGTTACGCGGGGGAAAAGATCGGGGAGCTGTTTTTT. This translates into CASSYAGEKIGELFF.

This clone was counted a few times. The chain combines TRBV19 with TRBJ1-1; weak D call: TRBD1 (6 bases). V lost 4 bases and J lost 1, with 10 bases in between. The CDR3 spans 14 residues. The V gene's germline CDR1 is LNHDA and CDR2 SQIVND (reference sequence). The CDR3 loop reads CASSTHRENTEAFF. CDR3 nucleotide sequence: TGTGCCAGTAGTACCCACAGGGAGAACACTGAAGCTTTCTTT.

The CDR3 is CASSRWDRATNEKLFF. The CDR3 DNA sequence: TGTGCCAGCAGCAGGTGGGACAGAGCAACTAATGAAAAACTGTTTTTT. The chain is built from TRBV7-9 and TRBJ1-4; TRBD1 matches at 7 bases. The CDR3 sequence is 16 residues long. The germline gives CDR1 SEHNR, CDR2 FQNEAQ (reference sequence). J lost 0 bases, V lost 5 bases, and 6 bases had no gene match.

CDR3 sequence reads: CASSAREGNNEQFF. The CDR3 nucleotides read TGTGCCAGCAGCGCGCGGGAGGGGAACAATGAGCAGTTCTTC. The chain is built from TRBV6-6 and TRBJ2-1; TRBD2 matches 9 bases. Germline assignment: CDR1 MNHNY and CDR2 SVGAGI (reference sequence). The CDR3 totals 14 residues. Trimming removed 6 bases from V and 5 bases from J; junction bases left unmatched: 5.

The chain combines TRBV15 with TRBJ2-1; tentative D call: TRBD2 (5 bases). Trimming pared 0 bases from V and 4 bases from J, leaving 10 bases between. The V gene's germline CDR1 is LNHNV and CDR2 YYDKDF (reference sequence). The CDR3 is made up of 15 amino acids. The CDR3 is CATSRDRDAYNEQFF. CDR3 DNA: TGTGCCACCAGCAGAGATCGGGATGCATACAATGAGCAGTTCTTC.

The chain couples TRBV7-9 to TRBJ1-4; D not certain. The ends were cut back, 1 base at V and 2 bases at J, with 11 bases in the middle. CDR1 is SEHNR, CDR2 FQNEAQ, per germline (reference sequence). The CDR3 loop spans 16 amino acids. The CDR3 nucleotides are TGTGCCAGCAGCTTAGATTTTTCCTTCACTAATGAAAAACTGTTTTTT. Protein: CASSLDFSFTNEKLFF.

The CDR3 loop reads CASRLGTGYGYTF. CDR3 DNA: TGTGCCAGCAGACTCGGGACAGGCTATGGCTACACCTTC. The chain links TRBV28 to TRBJ1-2, with 8 bases that match TRBD1. Germline V gives CDR1 MDHEN, CDR2 SYDVKM. This CDR3 spans 13 amino acids. V dropped 6 bases and J dropped 4; count of bases not matched to a gene: 4.